This T cell receptor (beta chain) was observed in a study of patients and donors after allogeneic stem cell transplantation. J gave up 0 bases and V 2 bases, and 16 bases lay outside the gene matches. The CDR3 loop spans 20 amino acids. Germline V gene lookup returns CDR1 SGHRS and CDR2 YFSETQ. TCRdb reprocessed the RT-PCR reads with MiXCR, giving one entry per CDR3 protein. The repertoire holds some 960,000 distinct CDR3 sequences, with over 15% as singletons. Material: blood, either unsorted or a sorted T cell fraction (not recorded which). The rearrangement joins TRBV5-1 to TRBJ2-1, with 8 positions matching TRBD2. The sequence was obtained from a human donor who was either an allogeneic HSCT recipient or a stem cell or donor lymphocyte infusion donor (not recorded which). It is not recorded whose cells these are; they may come from a transplant donor. CDR3 in amino acids: CASSLRPRTSGYHSYNEQFF. The DNA for the CDR3 is TGCGCCAGCAGCTTAAGACCCCGCACTAGCGGCTATCACTCCTACAATGAGCAGTTCTTC.